Following are 20 T cell receptor beta chains from one sample sequenced in a study of T cell clones after liver transplantation. The method was immunoSEQ multiplex PCR; TCRdb's version includes in-frame clones alone and lacks a portion of them. This table has more than 95,000 clones, about nine tenths appearing once. The starting material was CD4+ T cells from blood, obtained 12 months after liver transplant. These receptors were taken from a human patient who received a liver transplant. The graft donor may have given rise to some T cells.

The chain carries TRBV27 and TRBJ2-5, with D hard to call. Trimming shortened V by 5 bases and J by 1 base, and 8 bases separated the two germline ends. Looked up from germline, CDR1 is MNHEY and CDR2 is SMNVEV (reference sequence). CDR3 length: 13 amino acids. CDR3 nucleotides: TGTGCCAGCAGTCCTAACCGCCAAGAGACCCAGTACTTC. It is translated as CASSPNRQETQYF.

The gene calls are TRBV7-2 and TRBJ2-7; 7 bases agree with TRBD2. CDR3 length: 14 amino acids. Germline V gives CDR1 SGHTA, CDR2 FQGNSA. V dropped 1 base and J dropped 4; count of bases not matched to a gene: 4. The CDR3 DNA is TGTGCCAGCAGCTTAGTGGGAGGGCCATACGAGCAGTACTTC. Protein: CASSLVGGPYEQYF.

This rearrangement joins TRBV4-1 to TRBJ2-5; 11 bases are shared with TRBD1. CDR1 is MGHRA and CDR2 is YSYEKL in the germline V gene. V shed 4 bases, J shed 2 bases, and the junction held 6 bases outside the gene matches. This CDR3 has 16 residues. CDR3 residues: CASSLGTGGLQETQYF. In nucleotides, the CDR3 is TGCGCCAGCAGCCTTGGGACAGGGGGATTACAAGAGACCCAGTACTTC.

V gene TRBV18 combines with J gene TRBJ1-1; no reliable D call. The germline V gene has CDR1 KGHSH and CDR2 LQKENI. The CDR3 length is 15 residues. V was trimmed by 6 bases and J by 5 bases, leaving 19 bases between them. The CDR3, as DNA: TGTGCCAGCTCCACCGGGCGAAAGGGTAGTACTGAAGCTTTCTTT. This translates into CASSTGRKGSTEAFF.

The rearrangement links TRBV7-3 to TRBJ2-1; D assignment may be TRBD1 or TRBD2 (5 bases each). Germline V lookup: CDR1 SGHTA, CDR2 FQGTGA. CDR3 length equals 15 residues. V gave up 0 bases and J gave up 8 bases, with 14 bases separating them. The CDR3 reads CASSLTSGPFDEQFF. The CDR3 bases are TGTGCCAGCAGCTTAACGTCGGGGCCCTTCGATGAGCAGTTCTTC.

The gene calls are TRBV6-5 and TRBJ2-1; no clear D. CDR1 and CDR2 (germline): MNHEY, SVGAGI. The CDR3 loop spans 14 amino acids. V lost 3 bases and J 6 bases, leaving 12 bases between the germline ends. The CDR3 coding sequence is TGTGCCAGCAGTTATTCCGAGGCTAGCAATGAGCAGTTCTTC. It translates to CASSYSEASNEQFF.

The chain combines TRBV5-1 with TRBJ2-7, with 9 bases matching TRBD1. The CDR3 length is 16 residues. Trimming cost V 0 bases and J 5 bases; bases outside gene matches: 9. Per the germline V gene, CDR1 is SGHRS and CDR2 is YFSETQ. In DNA, the CDR3 is TGCGCCAGCAGCTTGGATTTGGGACAGGGAATCGACGAGCAGTACTTC. Amino acids: CASSLDLGQGIDEQYF.

This clone was observed a single time. V and J are TRBV5-4 and TRBJ1-4; 8 positions agree with TRBD1. The CDR3 runs 16 residues. V dropped 4 bases and J dropped 10; count of bases not matched to a gene: 15. CDR1 is SGHNT, CDR2 YYREEE, per germline (reference sequence). This chain's CDR3 is CASSPEGGGTGSKLFF. The CDR3 DNA is TGTGCCAGCAGCCCTGAGGGTGGGGGGACAGGTTCAAAACTGTTTTTT. Full variable domain (outside the CDR3, taken from reference TRBV5-4 and TRBJ1-4): ETGVTQSPTHLIKTRGQQVTLRCSSQSGHNTVSWYQQALGQGPQFIFQYYREEENGRGNFPPRFSGLQFPNYSSELNVNALELDDSALYLCASSPEGGGTGSKLFFGSGTQLSVL.

The chain couples TRBV4-1 to TRBJ2-7, with D hard to call. The germline CDR1 and CDR2 sequences are MGHRA and YSYEKL. The CDR3 is 15 residues long. Deletions cut 0 bases from V and 4 bases from J, with 13 bases between. CDR3 nucleotide sequence: TGCGCCAGCAGCCAAGATCGGGCGGACCGATACGAGCAGTACTTC. Its translation: CASSQDRADRYEQYF.

The chain uses TRBV7-2 and TRBJ2-7; D unclear. The germline V and J ends were trimmed by 5 bases and 5 bases, with 16 bases remaining between them. The CDR3 length is 14 residues. Looked up from germline, CDR1 is SGHTA and CDR2 is FQGNSA. CDR3 loop: CASSPSHPIDEQYF. The CDR3 DNA is TGTGCCAGCAGCCCATCACACCCGATAGACGAGCAGTACTTC.

The V and J genes are TRBV18 and TRBJ1-5; D is ambiguous. Germline loops: CDR1 KGHSH, CDR2 LQKENI. V was trimmed by 0 bases and J by 5 bases, leaving 14 bases between them. CDR3 size: 16 residues. The CDR3 DNA follows: TGTGCCAGCTCACCACCGTTACCACAAGGCTATCAGCCCCAGCATTTT. Amino acid sequence: CASSPPLPQGYQPQHF.

This chain uses TRBV19 with TRBJ2-2; no definite D call. This CDR3 region has 15 residues. Trimming removed 3 bases at V and 1 base at J, with 9 bases between. CDR1 and CDR2 from the germline V gene are LNHDA and SQIVND (reference sequence). Here the CDR3 reads CASSMSVLNTGELFF. In DNA form, the CDR3 reads TGTGCCAGTAGTATGTCGGTTCTGAACACCGGGGAGCTGTTTTTT.

The chain links TRBV5-1 to TRBJ2-7; 12 nucleotides agree with TRBD2. The CDR3 runs 15 residues. Trimming cost V 0 bases and J 5 bases; bases outside gene matches: 3. Per germline, CDR1 SGHRS and CDR2 YFSETQ. The CDR3 DNA reads TGCGCCAGCAGCTTGGGGTGGACTAGCGGGGACGAGCAGTACTTC. Its translation is CASSLGWTSGDEQYF.

The chain joins TRBV7-9 to TRBJ1-2, with unresolved D. V was trimmed by 6 bases and J by 2 bases, leaving 10 bases between them. The length of the CDR3 is 13 residues. Germline loops: CDR1 SEHNR, CDR2 FQNEAQ (reference sequence). The CDR3 spells CASSIDGNYGYTF. The CDR3 DNA reads TGTGCCAGCAGTATTGACGGCAACTATGGCTACACCTTC. Complete variable domain (other parts from reference TRBV7-9 and TRBJ1-2): DTGVSQNPRHKITKRGQNVTFRCDPISEHNRLYWYRQTLGQGPEFLTYFQNEAQLEKSRLLSDRFSAERPKGSFSTLEIQRTEQGDSAMYLCASSIDGNYGYTFGSGTRLTVV.

V and J are TRBV19 and TRBJ2-7; 9 nucleotides match TRBD1. V shed 5 bases, J shed 6 bases, and the junction held 14 bases outside the gene matches. This CDR3 comprises 16 residues. Germline CDR1 and CDR2: LNHDA and SQIVND (reference sequence). CDR3 sequence (DNA): TGTGCCAGTAGTTCGCATTCGGGACAGGGTACAGGCGAGCAGTACTTC. It yields the protein CASSSHSGQGTGEQYF. Complete variable domain (other parts from reference TRBV19 and TRBJ2-7): DGGITQSPKYLFRKEGQNVTLSCEQNLNHDAMYWYRQDPGQGLRLIYYSQIVNDFQKGDIAEGYSVSREKKESFPLTVTSAQKNPTAFYLCASSSHSGQGTGEQYFGPGTRLTVT.

This chain joins TRBV14 and TRBJ2-2; D unresolved. Germline V gives CDR1 SGHDN, CDR2 FVKESK. The V end was cut by 4 bases, the J end by 2 bases, with 8 bases between. The CDR3 is 14 amino acids. In DNA, the CDR3 is TGTGCCAGCAGCCCCACTCTCAACACCGGGGAGCTGTTTTTT. This encodes CASSPTLNTGELFF.

The rearrangement uses TRBV7-9 and TRBJ1-4; D possibly corresponds to TRBD1 (6 bases). With 1 base removed from V and 5 bases from J, the gap between germline ends came to 11 bases. Per the germline V gene, CDR1 is SEHNR and CDR2 is FQNEAQ (reference sequence). The CDR3 totals 15 residues. The CDR3 sequence: CASSLDGRGNEKLFF. CDR3 DNA: TGTGCCAGCAGCTTAGACGGGAGGGGGAATGAAAAACTGTTTTTT.

The chain uses TRBV11-2 and TRBJ2-7; TRBD2 agrees at 8 bases. The CDR3 length is 16 residues. Germline V gene sequence: CDR1 SGHAT, CDR2 FQNNGV. After removal of 0 bases from V and 3 bases from J, the junction contained 7 bases not matched to a gene. CDR3 region: CASSLEPGGRIYEQYF. CDR3 DNA sequence: TGTGCCAGCAGCTTAGAACCGGGCGGGAGGATCTACGAGCAGTACTTC. Combining the CDR3 with reference TRBV11-2 and TRBJ2-7 gives the whole variable domain EAGVAQSPRYKIIEKRQSVAFWCNPISGHATLYWYQQILGQGPKLLIQFQNNGVVDDSQLPKDRFSAERLKGVDSTLKIQPAKLEDSAVYLCASSLEPGGRIYEQYFGPGTRLTVT.

The chain joins TRBV20-1 to TRBJ2-3, with D hard to call. Looked up from germline, CDR1 is DFQATT and CDR2 is SNEGSKA (reference sequence). With 5 bases removed from V and 6 bases from J, the gap between germline ends came to 9 bases. The CDR3 is 11 amino acids. The CDR3 nucleotides read TGCAGTGCTGCCGCTGGGGATACGCAGTATTTT. Translated: CSAAAGDTQYF.

V usage is TRBV5-4 and J usage is TRBJ2-2; 7 positions agree with TRBD2. Germline values: CDR1 SGHNT, CDR2 YYREEE (reference sequence). The CDR3 sequence is 16 residues long. V was clipped by 0 bases and J by 4 bases; unmatched bases: 6. CDR3 region: CASSLVGGLSTGELFF. The CDR3 region has the DNA TGTGCCAGCAGCTTGGTGGGAGGGCTGAGCACCGGGGAGCTGTTTTTT.